This is a list of T cell receptor beta chains from one sample in a study of blood T cell repertoires in COVID-19. Assay: immunoSEQ multiplex PCR; the TCRdb copy retains only in-frame clones and omits some. This sample yields about 23,000 clones, of which 65% to 90% are seen a single time; approximately 18% belongs to the top ten. What was sequenced was peripheral blood. The receptors come from a woman of 80 years or more with acute or convalescent COVID-19. Both conserved end residues are part of each CDR3. D genes are given only for firm matches. Not every row has a clone size; where given, it reads once, few, many or a size class.

>-|TRBV5-1|TRBD1|TRBJ2-7
CASSMGQGVHEQYF
TGCGCCAGCAGCATGGGACAGGGAGTTCACGAGCAGTACTTC
>-|TRBV6-6|TRBD1|TRBJ1-2
CASSRGVDRVRYRYTF
TGTGCCAGCAGCCGAGGGGTTGACAGGGTAAGGTATCGCTACACCTTC
>once|TRBV7-2|-|TRBJ2-1
CASSYFSNEQFF
TGTGCCAGCAGCTACTTCTCCAATGAGCAGTTCTTC
>-|TRBV4-3|-|TRBJ2-7
CASSQDLPLPGVTYEQYF
TGCGCCAGCAGCCAAGATCTCCCCCTTCCGGGGGTGACCTACGAGCAGTACTTC
>once|TRBV9|-|TRBJ1-2
CASSVVNSYGYTF
TGTGCCAGCAGCGTAGTGAACAGCTATGGCTACACCTTC
>-|TRBV12-2|-|TRBJ1-2
CASRLQGDYGYTF
TGTGCAAGTCGCTTACAGGGGGACTATGGCTACACCTTC
>-|TRBV5-1|TRBD1|TRBJ2-5
CASSFVGGRETQYF
TGCGCCAGCAGCTTTGTAGGGGGCAGGGAGACCCAGTACTTC
>-|TRBV29-1|TRBD2|TRBJ2-5
CSVGGTSGSVLYF
TGCAGCGTTGGGGGGACTAGCGGGAGTGTCTTGTACTTC
>-|TRBV5-1|-|TRBJ2-2
CASSIPPRAGELFF
TGCGCCAGCAGCATCCCCCCTCGGGCCGGGGAGCTGTTTTTT
>-|TRBV11-2|TRBD1|TRBJ2-7
CASSNRQGNYEQYF
TGTGCCAGCAGCAATAGACAGGGAAACTACGAGCAGTACTTC
>-|TRBV6-2/TRBV6-3|-|TRBJ1-1
CASSYSREERSTEAFF
TGTGCCAGCAGTTACTCGCGCGAGGAGAGGAGCACTGAAGCTTTCTTT
>few|TRBV30|TRBD2|TRBJ2-1
CAGNSGLAYNEQFF
TGTGCCGGGAACAGTGGACTAGCATACAATGAGCAGTTCTTC
>-|TRBV5-1|-|TRBJ1-1
CASSLSSLRDTEAFF
TGCGCCAGCAGCCTCAGTTCCTTGAGGGACACTGAAGCTTTCTTT
>-|TRBV6-5|-|TRBJ2-3
CASSNHRVGDTQYF
TGTGCCAGCAGCAACCACAGGGTTGGGGATACGCAGTATTTT
>-|TRBV5-1|TRBD2|TRBJ2-7
CASSLDRTSGSRLEQYF
TGCGCCAGCAGCTTGGATCGGACTAGCGGGAGTAGGCTCGAGCAGTACTTC
>-|TRBV1|-|TRBJ2-7
CTSHNRDLGYEQYF
TGCACCAGCCATAACCGGGACTTGGGGTACGAGCAGTACTTC
>-|TRBV6-2/TRBV6-3|-|TRBJ1-1
CASSSIRGNTEAFF
TGTGCCAGCAGTTCCATCCGGGGGAACACTGAAGCTTTCTTT
>-|TRBV5-1|TRBD1|TRBJ2-2
CANPGQGPSNTGELFF
TGCGCCAACCCAGGACAGGGGCCTTCGAACACCGGGGAGCTGTTTTTT
>-|TRBV5-4|TRBD2|TRBJ2-1
CASSLVGGRGMNEQFF
TGTGCCAGCAGCTTGGTTGGCGGGAGAGGTATGAATGAGCAGTTCTTC
>-|TRBV30|-|TRBJ1-4
CAWSPRTGEKLFF
TGTGCCTGGAGTCCCCGGACGGGGGAAAAACTGTTTTTT
>-|TRBV9|-|TRBJ1-6
CASSAGKNSPLHF
TGTGCCAGCAGCGCGGGGAAGAATTCACCCCTCCACTTT
>-|TRBV14|TRBD1|TRBJ2-7
CASSQPRTGAGYEQYF
TGTGCCAGCAGCCAACCACGGACAGGGGCGGGTTACGAGCAGTACTTC
>-|TRBV9|TRBD1|TRBJ2-7
CASSVAPDRSTYEQYF
TGTGCCAGCAGCGTCGCCCCGGACAGGAGTACCTACGAGCAGTACTTC
>-|TRBV18|TRBD2|TRBJ2-5
CASSPKGSGGKETQYF
TGTGCCAGCTCACCAAAGGGATCGGGGGGGAAAGAGACCCAGTACTTC
>-|TRBV6-6|-|TRBJ1-2
CASSLGQGRDYGYTF
TGTGCCAGCAGTCTGGGGCAGGGAAGGGACTATGGCTACACCTTC
>-|TRBV5-4|TRBD1|TRBJ2-7
CASSLRDREEGKQYF
TGTGCCAGCAGCCTTAGAGACAGGGAAGAGGGGAAGCAGTACTTC
>-|TRBV4-3|-|TRBJ1-6
CASSQERLFYNSPLHF
TGCGCCAGCAGCCAAGAGCGCCTTTTCTATAATTCACCCCTCCACTTT
>-|TRBV7-9|-|TRBJ1-1
CASSPTITEAFF
TGTGCCAGCAGCCCAACAATAACTGAAGCTTTCTTT
>-|TRBV9|TRBD1|TRBJ2-5
CASSIGGTGGGETQYF
TGTGCCAGCAGCATAGGAGGGACAGGGGGTGGAGAGACCCAGTACTTC
>-|TRBV7-9|-|TRBJ1-2
CASSLAEHTVPGVGYTF
TGTGCCAGCAGCTTAGCGGAGCACACGGTCCCGGGGGTTGGCTACACCTTC
>-|TRBV5-1|-|TRBJ1-3
CASSAYSGAGGNTIYF
TGCGCCAGCAGCGCCTACTCAGGGGCCGGTGGAAACACCATATATTTT
>-|TRBV10-3|TRBD1|TRBJ1-4
CAISVASGGSEKLFF
TGTGCCATCAGTGTAGCTTCAGGGGGTAGTGAAAAACTGTTTTTT
>once|TRBV3-1/TRBV3-2|-|TRBJ1-6
CASSQEGRWSPLHF
TGTGCCAGCAGCCAAGAGGGCAGATGGTCACCCCTCCACTTT
>-|TRBV7-9|-|TRBJ1-3
CASSLLAGPSGNTIYF
TGTGCCAGCAGCTTATTGGCAGGGCCCTCTGGAAACACCATATATTTT
>-|TRBV3-1/TRBV3-2|-|TRBJ1-2
CASSPSGGRESGGYTF
TGTGCCAGCAGTCCTTCGGGTGGGCGGGAATCCGGGGGCTACACCTTC
>-|TRBV10-1|TRBD2|TRBJ2-7
CASSESASGRNYEQYF
TGCGCCAGCAGTGAGTCGGCTAGCGGGAGGAACTACGAGCAGTACTTC
>-|TRBV7-2|-|TRBJ1-1
CASSLQNTEAFF
TGTGCCAGCAGCTTACAAAACACTGAAGCTTTCTTT
>-|TRBV18|-|TRBJ1-4
CASSPPNWGSEKLFF
TGTGCCAGCTCACCTCCTAATTGGGGCAGTGAAAAACTGTTTTTT
>-|TRBV7-6|TRBD2|TRBJ2-3
CASSLASPGLAGNTDTQYF
TGTGCCAGCAGCTTAGCTTCCCCGGGACTAGCGGGGAACACAGATACGCAGTATTTT
>once|TRBV7-6|TRBD2|TRBJ2-5
CASSSAGLAIGQTQYF
TGTGCCAGCAGCTCAGCCGGACTAGCGATTGGTCAGACCCAGTACTTC
>-|TRBV29-1|-|TRBJ1-6
CSVKQGGTDSPLHF
TGCAGCGTCAAACAGGGAGGGACTGATTCACCCCTCCACTTT
>-|TRBV19|TRBD1|TRBJ1-4
CASSIQIDRAPEKLFF
TGTGCCAGTAGTATACAAATCGACAGGGCTCCTGAAAAACTGTTTTTT